These 31 T cell receptor beta chains originate from one sample sequenced in a study of T cells expressing NK-cell markers. TCRdb reprocessed the 5' RACE reads and reports one entry per CDR3 protein, with no DNA. Recorded for this sample: about 190,000 distinct CDR3 sequences. Source material: blood T cells: a sorted CD56 or NKG2C T cell subset, CD4+ or CD8+ T cells, or bulk PBMC T cells (not recorded which). The source is a man aged 18-69 years in good health.

The chain has TRBV5-1 and TRBJ2-7; the TCRdb D gene call, TRBD2, has no DNA to confirm it. CDR1 SGHRS and CDR2 YFSETQ come from the germline V gene. This CDR3 has 17 amino acids. The CDR3 loop reads CASSRLAGGFSSYEQYF.

The CDR3 reads CSVVYRRDLKQDTQYF. V gene TRBV29-1 combines with J gene TRBJ2-3; as DNA is missing, the TRBD1 call by TCRdb cannot be tested. CDR3 length: 16 amino acids. Germline V CDR1 and CDR2: SQVTM, ANQGSEA.

The chain recombines TRBV27 with TRBJ2-1; TCRdb proposes TRBD1, but this gene call is untestable without DNA. This CDR3 has 16 residues. The germline V gene encodes CDR1 MNHEY and CDR2 SMNVEV (reference sequence). The CDR3 is CASSVQGDENYNEQFF.

CDR3 amino acids: CASSKAYGGMAGANVLTF. The V and J genes are TRBV21-1 and TRBJ2-6; TCRdb lists TRBD1, though no DNA is available to test this call. TRBV21-1 is labeled a pseudogene. The CDR3 covers 18 residues.

This sequence joins TRBV5-1 and TRBJ2-3; TCRdb returns TRBD1, unconfirmable since there is no DNA. CDR3 size: 13 residues. CDR1 and CDR2 (germline): SGHRS, YFSETQ. The CDR3 spells CASIHSGADTQYF.

The chain joins TRBV9 to TRBJ2-5; the D call from TCRdb, TRBD2, cannot be confirmed without DNA. There are 16 residues in the CDR3. The germline V gene encodes CDR1 SGDLS and CDR2 YYNGEE. The CDR3 sequence is CASSALLAGGQETQYF. Supplemented by reference TRBV9 and TRBJ2-5, the full variable domain reads DSGVTQTPKHLITATGQRVTLRCSPRSGDLSVYWYQQSLDQGLQFLIQYYNGEERAKGNILERFSAQQFPDLHSELNLSSLELGDSALYFCASSALLAGGQETQYFGPGTRLLVL.

The CDR3 reads CASSFMDAEQFF. The V and J genes are TRBV5-6 and TRBJ2-1. The CDR3 runs 12 residues. Germline V gives CDR1 SGHDT, CDR2 YYEEEE.

The rearrangement joins TRBV13 to TRBJ2-7; the TCRdb D gene call, TRBD1, has no DNA to confirm it. The germline gives CDR1 PRHDT, CDR2 FYEKMQ (reference sequence). This CDR3 is 14 amino acids long. CDR3 sequence: CASSPRDRGLEQYF.

This sequence joins TRBV21-1 and TRBJ1-5; TCRdb calls TRBD1, which cannot be checked without DNA. TRBV21-1 is a documented pseudogene. The CDR3 totals 15 residues. The CDR3 loop is CASSRGRTFNQPQHF.

CDR3 loop: CASSQDRGGGLQETQYF. V and J are TRBV4-2 and TRBJ2-5; the D call of TRBD1 rests on TCRdb alone, since no DNA is present to check it. This CDR3 comprises 17 residues. From germline, CDR1 is LGHNA and CDR2 YNFKEQ.

The chain uses TRBV5-1 and TRBJ2-3; the D gene TCRdb calls, TRBD2, cannot be checked with no DNA. Germline loops: CDR1 SGHRS, CDR2 YFSETQ. The CDR3 length is 17 residues. CDR3 sequence: CASSLTRTGTSGDTQYF.

The chain joins TRBV12-3 or TRBV12-4 to TRBJ2-5. The CDR3 contains 14 residues. The CDR3 sequence: CASSLSIFPETQYF.

This clonotype is called medium-sized based on its frequency. The V call is TRBV18, the J call TRBJ1-1. Germline CDR1 and CDR2: KGHSH and LQKENI. The CDR3 runs 16 residues. CDR3 in amino acids: CASSESGTWGNTEAFF. Full variable domain (remainder filled in from reference TRBV18 and TRBJ1-1): NAGVMQNPRHLVRRRGQEARLRCSPMKGHSHVYWYRQLPEEGLKFMVYLQKENIIDESGMPKERFSAEFPKEGPSILRIQQVVRGDSAAYFCASSESGTWGNTEAFFGQGTRLTVV.

The chain joins TRBV15 to TRBJ2-2; TCRdb outputs TRBD1, but without DNA this stays unchecked. Germline values: CDR1 LNHNV, CDR2 YYDKDF (reference sequence). This CDR3 region has 13 residues. Here the CDR3 reads CATTGGGTGELFF.

V is TRBV7-6 and J is TRBJ2-3; the TCRdb D gene call, TRBD2, has no DNA to confirm it. CDR3 length: 14 residues. The germline V gene encodes CDR1 SGHVS and CDR2 FNYEAQ. CDR3 sequence: CASSPDLRGDTQYF.

V usage is TRBV3-1 and J usage is TRBJ1-3. CDR1 and CDR2 (germline): LGHDT, YNNKEL (reference sequence). CDR3 length: 16 residues. CDR3 residues: CASSSPTEPTGNTIYF.

The chain is built from TRBV6-5 and TRBJ2-1. CDR1 is MNHEY and CDR2 is SVGAGI in the germline V gene. This CDR3 is 16 amino acids long. The CDR3 sequence: CASSYSSDRDYNEQFF.

This sequence joins TRBV11-2 and TRBJ2-1; the D call of TRBD1 rests on TCRdb alone, since no DNA is present to check it. Germline CDR1 reads SGHAT; CDR2 reads FQNNGV. This CDR3 has 17 residues. The chain's CDR3 is CASSMTLPGQGYNEQFF.

V and J are TRBV7-9 and TRBJ2-2; as DNA is missing, the TRBD1 call by TCRdb cannot be tested. Germline V gives CDR1 SEHNR, CDR2 FQNEAQ (reference sequence). CDR3 size: 15 residues. The CDR3 loop is CASSLSPAPTGELFF.

The CDR3 spells CASSPLGGGPYNEQFF. The chain employs TRBV14 and TRBJ2-1. The CDR3 has 16 amino acids. Germline V gives CDR1 SGHDN, CDR2 FVKESK. The whole variable domain, remainder taken from reference TRBV14 and TRBJ2-1, is EAGVTQFPSHSVIEKGQTVTLRCDPISGHDNLYWYRRVMGKEIKFLLHFVKESKQDESGMPNNRFLAERTGGTYSTLKVQPAELEDSGVYFCASSPLGGGPYNEQFFGPGTRLTVL.

V gene TRBV7-9 combines with J gene TRBJ1-1; TCRdb names TRBD1, which stays unverified in the absence of DNA. The CDR3 runs 15 residues. Germline-derived CDR1 and CDR2 are SEHNR and FQNEAQ (reference sequence). The CDR3 sequence is CASSSRTGENTEAFF.

The chain combines TRBV5-6 with TRBJ2-7; the D call from TCRdb, TRBD2, cannot be confirmed without DNA. This CDR3 region has 16 residues. Germline lookup yields CDR1 SGHDT and CDR2 YYEEEE. The CDR3 reads CASSLSTIPFAYEQYF.

This chain uses TRBV12-5 with TRBJ2-7; TCRdb calls TRBD1, which cannot be checked without DNA. In germline, CDR1 is LGHNT, CDR2 FRNRAP. The CDR3 runs to 12 residues. CDR3 amino acids: CASGPSSLEQYF.

J is TRBJ1-2 and V is TRBV4-1; the TRBD1 assignment by TCRdb is unverifiable without DNA. From germline, CDR1 is MGHRA and CDR2 YSYEKL. This CDR3 comprises 14 residues. The CDR3 sequence: CASSPTSGIGGYTF.

This rearrangement joins TRBV6-6 to TRBJ2-1. Germline assignment: CDR1 MNHNY and CDR2 SVGAGI (reference sequence). This CDR3 is built from 13 residues. CDR3 in amino acids: CASSYRRVDEQFF.

The V gene is TRBV29-1, the J gene TRBJ2-3. The germline V gene encodes CDR1 SQVTM and CDR2 ANQGSEA. The CDR3 loop spans 15 amino acids. The CDR3 reads CSVEDGRKWTDTQYF.

The rearrangement joins TRBV5-5 to TRBJ2-7; TCRdb's D call, TRBD1, is unchecked because there is no DNA. The CDR3 is 17 amino acids. Germline V gene data show CDR1 as SGHKS and CDR2 as YYEKEE (reference sequence). CDR3 loop: CASSNKGTGWFSYEQYF.

This chain uses TRBV2 with TRBJ1-2; TCRdb designates TRBD1, a call that cannot be tested without DNA. The germline CDR1 and CDR2 sequences are SNHLY and FYNNEI. This CDR3 is 16 amino acids long. CDR3: CASSEALGQFNYGYTF.

This chain links TRBV11-3 with TRBJ2-5. Germline V CDR1 and CDR2: SGHNT, YENEEA. The CDR3 loop spans 12 amino acids. CDR3 in amino acids: CASRRVQETQYF.

CDR3 protein: CATVGADYGYTF. The rearrangement links TRBV6-5 to TRBJ1-2. The length of the CDR3 is 12 residues. Germline CDR1 and CDR2: MNHEY and SVGAGI.

The chain links TRBV5-5 to TRBJ2-1. Germline CDR1 reads SGHKS; CDR2 reads YYEKEE (reference sequence). The CDR3 sequence is 15 residues long. This CDR3 reads CASSWDRSSYNEQFF. Variable domain in full (rest from reference TRBV5-5 and TRBJ2-1): DAGVTQSPTHLIKTRGQQVTLRCSPISGHKSVSWYQQVLGQGPQFIFQYYEKEERGRGNFPDRFSARQFPNYSSELNVNALLLGDSALYLCASSWDRSSYNEQFFGPGTRLTVL.